The rows below give T cell receptor beta chains drawn from one sample of a study of T cells after yellow fever vaccination. TCRdb ran MiXCR on the 5' RACE reads and lists one entry per CDR3 protein. The sample carries more than 350,000 distinct CDR3 sequences, approximately 10% recorded once. The starting material was PBMCs, obtained on the day of the first yellow fever vaccination. The receptor set was obtained from a man aged 18 to 29 who received the YFV17D yellow fever vaccine. The CDR3 runs from the conserved cysteine through the conserved F or W. The D gene is left open where the match is weak. Clone size is shown for a subset of rows, as once, few, many or a class of expanded clone.

d_gene: TRBD2
v_gene: TRBV7-2
j_gene: TRBJ2-2
abundance: few
CDR3nt: TGTGCCAGCAGCCCACAAATCACTAGCGGGGGCGCCGGGGAGCTGTTTTTT
CDR3aa: CASSPQITSGGAGELFF

d_gene: -
v_gene: TRBV20-1
j_gene: TRBJ2-5
abundance: few
CDR3nt: TGCAGTGCTAGAGATACTCAGGGTCGGAGTGAGACCCAGTACTTC
CDR3aa: CSARDTQGRSETQYF

d_gene: TRBD2
v_gene: TRBV3-1
j_gene: TRBJ2-1
abundance: -
CDR3nt: TGTGCCAGCAGCCGTCGGACTAGCGGGAAGTACAATGAGCAGTTCTTC
CDR3aa: CASSRRTSGKYNEQFF

d_gene: -
v_gene: TRBV5-1
j_gene: TRBJ1-1
abundance: few
CDR3nt: TGCGCCAGCAGCTTGGGCGGACGGAGAGGTGAAGCTTTCTTT
CDR3aa: CASSLGGRRGEAFF

d_gene: -
v_gene: TRBV25-1
j_gene: TRBJ1-3
abundance: -
CDR3nt: TGTGCCAGCAGTGTAAGTTACAACTCTGGAAACACCATATATTTT
CDR3aa: CASSVSYNSGNTIYF

d_gene: -
v_gene: TRBV20-1
j_gene: TRBJ2-7
abundance: few
CDR3nt: TGCAGTGTTAAAAAGGCCCAGCAGGGATGGTACGAGCAGTACTTC
CDR3aa: CSVKKAQQGWYEQYF

d_gene: -
v_gene: TRBV7-9
j_gene: TRBJ2-2
abundance: many
CDR3nt: TGTGCCAGCAGCGCCCAGTTATCGGGGACCGGGGAGCTGTTTTTT
CDR3aa: CASSAQLSGTGELFF

d_gene: TRBD1
v_gene: TRBV5-6
j_gene: TRBJ1-6
abundance: few
CDR3nt: TGTGCCAGCAGCCCGGACAGGGCTGCACCCCTCCACTTT
CDR3aa: CASSPDRAAPLHF

d_gene: -
v_gene: TRBV5-1
j_gene: TRBJ2-5
abundance: few
CDR3nt: TGCGCCAGCAGCTTAAGGCCCAGCAAAGAGACCCAGTACTTC
CDR3aa: CASSLRPSKETQYF

d_gene: -
v_gene: TRBV13
j_gene: TRBJ2-5
abundance: -
CDR3nt: TGTGCCAGCAGCTTAAGGGCAGGACCCCAAGAGACCCAGTACTTC
CDR3aa: CASSLRAGPQETQYF

d_gene: TRBD1
v_gene: TRBV6-2/TRBV6-3
j_gene: TRBJ2-7
abundance: -
CDR3nt: TGTGCCAGCAGCTACCGGAGGACAGGGGGCTACGAGCAGTACTTC
CDR3aa: CASSYRRTGGYEQYF

d_gene: TRBD1
v_gene: TRBV5-4
j_gene: TRBJ2-7
abundance: few
CDR3nt: TGTGCCAGCAGCCCCAGACAGGGTTTCGTTGGCGAGCAGTACTTC
CDR3aa: CASSPRQGFVGEQYF

d_gene: -
v_gene: TRBV7-9
j_gene: TRBJ2-2
abundance: many
CDR3nt: TGTGCCAGCAGCTTTAGTATGATCAACACCGGGGAGCTGTTTTTT
CDR3aa: CASSFSMINTGELFF

d_gene: TRBD2
v_gene: TRBV20-1
j_gene: TRBJ2-7
abundance: -
CDR3nt: TGCAGTGCCGTAGGACTAGCGGGGGAGAGCGAGCAGTACTTC
CDR3aa: CSAVGLAGESEQYF

d_gene: TRBD1
v_gene: TRBV6-5
j_gene: TRBJ1-3
abundance: -
CDR3nt: TGTGCCAGCAGTTGGACAGGGGGATACACCATATATTTT
CDR3aa: CASSWTGGYTIYF

d_gene: -
v_gene: TRBV18
j_gene: TRBJ2-7
abundance: -
CDR3nt: TGTGCCAGCTCACGGGTCGCCCAGGGCAGGGGAGAGCAGTACTTC
CDR3aa: CASSRVAQGRGEQYF

d_gene: -
v_gene: TRBV12-3/TRBV12-4
j_gene: TRBJ2-7
abundance: few
CDR3nt: TGTGCCAGCAGTTTAGGCAGGGCGGACGAGCAGTACTTC
CDR3aa: CASSLGRADEQYF

d_gene: -
v_gene: TRBV4-1
j_gene: TRBJ1-5
abundance: many
CDR3nt: TGCGCCAGCAGCCAAGCCTTCCGGTCAGATCAGCCCCAGCATTTT
CDR3aa: CASSQAFRSDQPQHF

d_gene: -
v_gene: TRBV4-1
j_gene: TRBJ1-1
abundance: few
CDR3nt: TGCGCCAGCAGCCAAGATGGACGTGGCGGCACTGAAGCTTTCTTT
CDR3aa: CASSQDGRGGTEAFF

d_gene: -
v_gene: TRBV28
j_gene: TRBJ1-4
abundance: -
CDR3nt: TGTGCCAGCAGGGGCCCCAGGGGCGAAGAGGAACTGTTTTTT
CDR3aa: CASRGPRGEEELFF

d_gene: -
v_gene: TRBV11-1
j_gene: TRBJ1-2
abundance: -
CDR3nt: TGTGCCAGCAGCTTAGGTCTTGCAGCATCGAGGGGATATGGCTATGGCTACACCTTC
CDR3aa: CASSLGLAASRGYGYGYTF

d_gene: -
v_gene: TRBV7-2
j_gene: TRBJ1-1
abundance: few
CDR3nt: TGTGCCAGCAGCTTAGCGCTGGGGAGTGCTGAAGCTTTCTTT
CDR3aa: CASSLALGSAEAFF

d_gene: -
v_gene: TRBV12-3/TRBV12-4
j_gene: TRBJ2-5
abundance: -
CDR3nt: TGTGCCAGCAGTATTTCGCCCCTCTCAGAGACCCAGTACTTC
CDR3aa: CASSISPLSETQYF

d_gene: -
v_gene: TRBV2
j_gene: TRBJ1-3
abundance: -
CDR3nt: TGTGCCAGCAGTCCAGACAGCCCTGGAAACACCATATATTTT
CDR3aa: CASSPDSPGNTIYF

d_gene: -
v_gene: TRBV10-2
j_gene: TRBJ1-1
abundance: -
CDR3nt: TGCGCCAGCAGTGCACAAAACACTGAAGCTTTCTTT
CDR3aa: CASSAQNTEAFF

d_gene: TRBD2
v_gene: TRBV5-4
j_gene: TRBJ2-7
abundance: -
CDR3nt: TGTGCCAGCAGCTCGGGGGGGACCTACGAGCAGTACTTC
CDR3aa: CASSSGGTYEQYF

d_gene: -
v_gene: TRBV30
j_gene: TRBJ2-7
abundance: many
CDR3nt: TGTGCCTGGAGTGAGCCTCACTACGAGCAGTACTTC
CDR3aa: CAWSEPHYEQYF

d_gene: -
v_gene: TRBV6-1
j_gene: TRBJ1-2
abundance: -
CDR3nt: TGTGCCAGCAGTGACAGGGCGTTAAACTATGGCTACACCTTC
CDR3aa: CASSDRALNYGYTF

d_gene: TRBD2
v_gene: TRBV20-1
j_gene: TRBJ2-5
abundance: few
CDR3nt: TGCAGTCGACTAGCGGGGGCGGGAGAGACCCAGTACTTC
CDR3aa: CSRLAGAGETQYF

d_gene: -
v_gene: TRBV11-1
j_gene: TRBJ1-4
abundance: few
CDR3nt: TGTGCCAGCAGCTTAACGGACGGCCCAGGATTAACTAATGAAAAACTGTTTTTT
CDR3aa: CASSLTDGPGLTNEKLFF

d_gene: -
v_gene: TRBV5-1
j_gene: TRBJ2-1
abundance: few
CDR3nt: TGCGCCAGCAGCTTGGCAGCGGCAAGCTCCTACAATGAGCAGTTCTTC
CDR3aa: CASSLAAASSYNEQFF

d_gene: TRBD1
v_gene: TRBV20-1
j_gene: TRBJ1-5
abundance: few
CDR3nt: TGCAGTGCTATCAACCGACAGGGCTATAGCAATCAGCCCCAGCATTTT
CDR3aa: CSAINRQGYSNQPQHF

d_gene: TRBD1
v_gene: TRBV7-8
j_gene: TRBJ2-5
abundance: -
CDR3nt: TGTGCCAGCAGCCCAGACAGGGTAGAGACCCAGTACTTC
CDR3aa: CASSPDRVETQYF